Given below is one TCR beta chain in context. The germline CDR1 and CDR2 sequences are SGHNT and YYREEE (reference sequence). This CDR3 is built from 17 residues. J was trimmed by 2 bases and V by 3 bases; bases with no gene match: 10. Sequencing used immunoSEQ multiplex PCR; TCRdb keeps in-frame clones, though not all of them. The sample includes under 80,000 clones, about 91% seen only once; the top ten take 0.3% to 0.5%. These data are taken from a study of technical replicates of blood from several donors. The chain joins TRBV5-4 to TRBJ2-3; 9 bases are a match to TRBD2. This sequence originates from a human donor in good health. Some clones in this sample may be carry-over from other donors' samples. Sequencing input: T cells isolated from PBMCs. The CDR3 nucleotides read TGTGCCAGCAGCTCCCGACGACTAGCGGTAGACACAGATACGCAGTATTTT. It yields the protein CASSSRRLAVDTDTQYF.